These T cell receptor beta chains were read from a single sample in a study of cytomegalovirus exposure and HLA in healthy donors. Assay used: immunoSEQ multiplex PCR; TCRdb lists only in-frame clones, some missing. The table shows more than 200,000 clones, with roughly 79% occurring only once. Specimen: PBMCs. These receptors were obtained from a young man in good health and CMV-seronegative. Both conserved end residues are part of each CDR3. The D gene is left open where the match is weak. The size entry is marked missing in some rows and otherwise reads once, few, many or a size class.

TRBD1 TRBJ1-3 TRBV19 . TGTGCCAGTAGCTCCCGGGACAGGGGCTCTGGAAACACCATATATTTT CASSSRDRGSGNTIYF
. TRBJ2-7 TRBV29-1 once TGCAGCGTGAGCAGGTCCTACGAGCAGTACTTC CSVSRSYEQYF
. TRBJ2-1 TRBV15 . TGTGCCACCAGCACAGGGGATAAGGGGCAGTTCTTC CATSTGDKGQFF
. TRBJ2-7 TRBV19 . TGTGCCAGTAGTAGAGGTCGAGGGTCCTCCTACGAGCAGTACTTC CASSRGRGSSYEQYF
. TRBJ1-1 TRBV11-3 . TGTGCCAGCAGCTTAATGACCCAGGGGGAAGCTTTCTTT CASSLMTQGEAFF
TRBD1 TRBJ2-2 TRBV7-8 . TGTGCCAGCAGCTTAGACCCGACAGGGGTCACCGGGGAGCTGTTTTTT CASSLDPTGVTGELFF
TRBD2 TRBJ2-3 TRBV11-2 . TGTGCCAGCAGCCCTGCTAGCGGGGGGGCCGGAGATACGCAGTATTTT CASSPASGGAGDTQYF
TRBD1 TRBJ2-3 TRBV14 . TGTGCCAGCAGCCAAGATAACCCCCTTTGGACAGGGGGCACAGATACGCAGTATTTT CASSQDNPLWTGGTDTQYF
. TRBJ1-1 TRBV28 . TGTGCCAGCATCCAACCGGGGAGCTCTGAAGCTTTCTTT CASIQPGSSEAFF
TRBD1 TRBJ1-2 TRBV5-4 few TGTGCCAGCAGCTCCGGGACAGACTATGGCTACACCTTC CASSSGTDYGYTF
. TRBJ1-1 TRBV5-6 . TGTGCCAGCAGCGAACGGACACTCTCCCCTGGAGCTTTCTTT CASSERTLSPGAFF
TRBD1 TRBJ1-2 TRBV6-1 . TGTGCCAGCAGGCCCGGACAGGGGGCGCGCTATGGCTACACCTTC CASRPGQGARYGYTF
TRBD2 TRBJ2-1 TRBV28 . TGTGCCAGCAGTTTACCTAGCGGGAGTTGGAATGAGCAGTTCTTC CASSLPSGSWNEQFF
. TRBJ1-1 TRBV30 . TGTGCCTGGATACAGGATTCGAGGCAGACGAAGAACACTGAAGCTTTCTTT CAWIQDSRQTKNTEAFF
. TRBJ1-5 TRBV19 . TGTGCCAGTAGTATCCAGGGTGGAGGCAATCAGCCCCAGCATTTT CASSIQGGGNQPQHF
TRBD1 TRBJ2-5 TRBV19 . TGTGCCAGTAGTATTAACAGGGGGGCGGAGACCCAGTACTTC CASSINRGAETQYF
. TRBJ1-5 TRBV25-1 . TGTGCCAGCAGTGAATTAGGGGGTCCCCAGCATTTT CASSELGGPQHF
TRBD1 TRBJ2-3 TRBV6-4 . TGTGCCAGCAGTGACTCGACGGACAGGGGGTTAGGTACGCAGTATTTT CASSDSTDRGLGTQYF
. TRBJ2-7 TRBV5-4 . TGTGCCAGCAGCTTGGGTGGGAGCTCCTACGAGCAGTACTTC CASSLGGSSYEQYF
. TRBJ2-1 TRBV19 . TGTGCCAGTAGTACCGACAGTTTTAGCTCCTACAATGAGCAGTTCTTC CASSTDSFSSYNEQFF
. TRBJ2-5 TRBV6-1 . TGTGCCAGCACCCCCGGGCAGGGGAGCGGAGAGACCCAGTACTTC CASTPGQGSGETQYF
TRBD1 TRBJ1-2 TRBV6-5 few TGTGCCAGCAGTTACGGGACAGAAGGCTATGGCTACACCTTC CASSYGTEGYGYTF
. TRBJ2-7 TRBV6-1 . TGTGCCAGCAGTGGGAGGGACCCCTACGAGCAGTACTTC CASSGRDPYEQYF
TRBD1 TRBJ2-5 TRBV5-4 . TGTGCCAGCAGGAGGGACAGGGGATCTGAGACCCAGTACTTC CASRRDRGSETQYF
TRBD2 TRBJ2-7 TRBV28 . TGTGCCAGCAGTTCAAGTAGACTAGCGGGAGATGGCGAGCAGTACTTC CASSSSRLAGDGEQYF
. TRBJ1-1 TRBV7-2 few TGTGCCAGCAGCTTCGCAGGGAACACTGAAGCTTTCTTT CASSFAGNTEAFF